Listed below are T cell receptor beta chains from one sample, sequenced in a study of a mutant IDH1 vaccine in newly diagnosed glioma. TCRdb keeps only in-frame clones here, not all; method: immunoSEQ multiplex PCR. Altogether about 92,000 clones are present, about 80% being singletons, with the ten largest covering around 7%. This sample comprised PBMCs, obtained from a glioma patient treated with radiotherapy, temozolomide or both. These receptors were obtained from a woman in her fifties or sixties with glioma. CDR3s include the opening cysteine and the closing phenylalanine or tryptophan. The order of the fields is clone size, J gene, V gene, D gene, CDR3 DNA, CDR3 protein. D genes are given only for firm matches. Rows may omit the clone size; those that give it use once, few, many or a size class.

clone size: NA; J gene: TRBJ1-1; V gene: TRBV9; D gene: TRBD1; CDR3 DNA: TGTGCCAGCAGCGGGGGACAGCGGAACACTGAAGCTTTCTTT; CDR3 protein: CASSGGQRNTEAFF
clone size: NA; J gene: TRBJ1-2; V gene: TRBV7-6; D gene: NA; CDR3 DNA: TGTGCCAGCAGCTTTACGACAGAACACTATGGCTACACCTTC; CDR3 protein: CASSFTTEHYGYTF
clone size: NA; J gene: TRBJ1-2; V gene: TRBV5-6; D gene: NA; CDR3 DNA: TGTGCCAGCAGCTTGGGACAGCGCGGTGGCTACACCTTC; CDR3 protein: CASSLGQRGGYTF
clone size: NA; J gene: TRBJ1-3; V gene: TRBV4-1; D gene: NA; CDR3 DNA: TGCGCCAGCAGCCGTGCCCGGGACCCAGGCTCTGGAAACACCATATATTTT; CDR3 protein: CASSRARDPGSGNTIYF
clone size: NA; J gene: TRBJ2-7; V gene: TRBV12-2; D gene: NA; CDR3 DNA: TGTGCAAGTCGCCCCCGGGACAGGTCGAGCTCCTACGAGCAGTACTTC; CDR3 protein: CASRPRDRSSSYEQYF
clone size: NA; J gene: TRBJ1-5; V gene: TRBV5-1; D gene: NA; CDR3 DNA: TGCGCCAGCAGCTTGGACAGGGACCAGCCCCAGCATTTT; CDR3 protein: CASSLDRDQPQHF
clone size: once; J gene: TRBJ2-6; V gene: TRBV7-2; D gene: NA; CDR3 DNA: TGTGCCAGCAGCTCGGGACGGTTACACTCTGGGGCCAACGTCCTGACTTTC; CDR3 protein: CASSSGRLHSGANVLTF
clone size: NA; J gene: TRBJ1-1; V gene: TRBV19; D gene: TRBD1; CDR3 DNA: TGTGCCAGTAGGCAGGGGGCCGCTGAAGCTTTCTTT; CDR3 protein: CASRQGAAEAFF
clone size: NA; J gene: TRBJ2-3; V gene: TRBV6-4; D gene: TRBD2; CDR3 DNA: TGTGCCAGCAGTGGGGACGGGAGGGATACGCAGTATTTT; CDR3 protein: CASSGDGRDTQYF
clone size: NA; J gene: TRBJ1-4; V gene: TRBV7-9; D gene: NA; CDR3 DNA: TGTGCCAGCAGCTCCGACGGGCCTAATGAAAAACTGTTTTTT; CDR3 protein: CASSSDGPNEKLFF
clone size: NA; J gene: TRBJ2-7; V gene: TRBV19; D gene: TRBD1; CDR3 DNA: TGTGCCAGTAGCCCGACAGGGAAGAGGAGCTCCTACGAGCAGTACTTC; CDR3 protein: CASSPTGKRSSYEQYF
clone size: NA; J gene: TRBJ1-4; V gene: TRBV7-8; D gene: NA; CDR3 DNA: TGTGCCAGCAGGCCGGGACGGACTAATGAAAAACTGTTTTTT; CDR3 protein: CASRPGRTNEKLFF
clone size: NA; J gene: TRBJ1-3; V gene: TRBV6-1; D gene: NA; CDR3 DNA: TGTGCCAGCATCTCCCCACAGGGCAACGGAAACACCATATATTTT; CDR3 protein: CASISPQGNGNTIYF
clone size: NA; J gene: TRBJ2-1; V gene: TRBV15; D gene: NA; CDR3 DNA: TGTGCCACCAGCAGAGATCAGGGGGGGAATGAGCAGTTCTTC; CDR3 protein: CATSRDQGGNEQFF
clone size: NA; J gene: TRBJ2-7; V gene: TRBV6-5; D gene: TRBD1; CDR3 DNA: TGTGCCAGCAGTCTCCAAGGACAGGGTACCGGCGAGCAGTACTTC; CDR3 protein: CASSLQGQGTGEQYF
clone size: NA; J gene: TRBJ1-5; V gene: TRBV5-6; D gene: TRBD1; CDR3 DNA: TGTGCCAGCAGCCGACAGGGCGTAAGCCAGCCCCAGCATTTT; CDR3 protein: CASSRQGVSQPQHF
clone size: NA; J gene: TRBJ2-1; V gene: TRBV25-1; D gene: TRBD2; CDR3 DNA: TGTGCCAGCAGTAGTAAGCGGGGCGGATATGACAATGAGCAGTTCTTC; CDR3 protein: CASSSKRGGYDNEQFF
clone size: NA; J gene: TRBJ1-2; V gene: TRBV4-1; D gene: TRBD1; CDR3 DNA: TGCGCCAGCAGCCAAAAGACCGGACAGGGAGGGGGCTACACCTTC; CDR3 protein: CASSQKTGQGGGYTF
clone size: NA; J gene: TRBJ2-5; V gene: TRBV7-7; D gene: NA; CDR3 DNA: TGTGCTAGCAGCCGTAGTGTTAAGGAGACCCAGTACTTC; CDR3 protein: CASSRSVKETQYF
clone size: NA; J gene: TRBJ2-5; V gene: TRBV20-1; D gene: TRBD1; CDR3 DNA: TGCAGTTCTAGACAGGGAGCGACCCAGTACTTC; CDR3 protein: CSSRQGATQYF
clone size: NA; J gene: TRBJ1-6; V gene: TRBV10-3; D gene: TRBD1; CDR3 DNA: TGTGCCACCAACGATAGAGACAGGGGCCCGGCCAATTCACCCCTCCACTTT; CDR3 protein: CATNDRDRGPANSPLHF
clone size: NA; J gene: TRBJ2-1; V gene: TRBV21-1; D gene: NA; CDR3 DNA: TGTGCCAGCAGCCTTCAAAGACAGGGCGCGGTCTACAATGAGCAGTTCTTC; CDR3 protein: CASSLQRQGAVYNEQFF
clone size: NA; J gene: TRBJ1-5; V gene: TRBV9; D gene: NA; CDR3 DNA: TGTGCCAGCAGCGTAGAAGGGGTAGCTGGTCAGCCCCAGCATTTT; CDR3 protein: CASSVEGVAGQPQHF
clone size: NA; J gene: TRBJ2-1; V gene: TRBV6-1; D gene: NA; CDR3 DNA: TGTGCCAGCAAGCCGATGCAGGGATACAATGAGCAGTTCTTC; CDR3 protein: CASKPMQGYNEQFF
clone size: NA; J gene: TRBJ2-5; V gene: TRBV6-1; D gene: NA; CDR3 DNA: TGTGCCAGCAGTGTTGGGGCTTCTGAGACCCAGTACTTC; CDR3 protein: CASSVGASETQYF
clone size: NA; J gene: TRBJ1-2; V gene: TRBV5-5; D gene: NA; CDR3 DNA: TGTGCCAGCAGCTTGGAGATCACCAGAGGCTACACCTTC; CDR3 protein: CASSLEITRGYTF
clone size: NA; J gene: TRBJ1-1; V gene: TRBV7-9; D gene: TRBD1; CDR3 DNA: TGTGCCAGCAGCTTTTTACCACAGGGGGGTGGCACTGAAGCTTTCTTT; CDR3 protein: CASSFLPQGGGTEAFF
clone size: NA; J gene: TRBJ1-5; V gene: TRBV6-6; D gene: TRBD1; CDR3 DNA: TGTGCCAGCAGTCATACAGGGGAATGGAGCAATCAGCCCCAGCATTTT; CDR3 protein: CASSHTGEWSNQPQHF
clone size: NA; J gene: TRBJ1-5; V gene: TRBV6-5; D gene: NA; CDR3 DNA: TGTGCCAGCAGTTACTCCATAGGACTTCCAAATCAGCCCCAGCATTTT; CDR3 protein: CASSYSIGLPNQPQHF
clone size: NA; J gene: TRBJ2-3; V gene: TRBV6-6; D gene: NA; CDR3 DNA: TGTGCCAGCAGTTACTGGACAGGCACAGATACGCAGTATTTT; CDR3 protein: CASSYWTGTDTQYF
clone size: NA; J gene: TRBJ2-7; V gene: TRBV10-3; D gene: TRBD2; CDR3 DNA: TGTGCCATCAGAGAGAGCGGGGACGACTCCTACGAGCAGTACTTC; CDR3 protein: CAIRESGDDSYEQYF
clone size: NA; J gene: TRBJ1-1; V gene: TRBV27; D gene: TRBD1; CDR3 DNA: TGTGCCAGCAGTTGGGGCCGAGGGGGCGCTAAGGCTGAAGCTTTCTTT; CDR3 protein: CASSWGRGGAKAEAFF
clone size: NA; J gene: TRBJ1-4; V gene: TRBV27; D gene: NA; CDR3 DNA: TGTGCCAGCAGTTTATTGACGGGAATCCGTGAAAAACTGTTTTTT; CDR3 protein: CASSLLTGIREKLFF
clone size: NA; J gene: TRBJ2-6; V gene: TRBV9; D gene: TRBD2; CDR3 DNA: TGTGCCAGCAGCGTGGGGACTAGCGGGGGGGCTGGGGCCAACGTCCTGACTTTC; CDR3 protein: CASSVGTSGGAGANVLTF
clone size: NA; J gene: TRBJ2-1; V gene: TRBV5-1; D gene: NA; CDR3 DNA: TGCGCCAGCAGCTTGGATGGGGCCTCCTACAATGAGCAGTTCTTC; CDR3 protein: CASSLDGASYNEQFF
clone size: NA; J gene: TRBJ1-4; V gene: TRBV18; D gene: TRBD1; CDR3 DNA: TGTGCCAGCTCACCACCGGGACAGCCGGGAAAACTGTTTTTT; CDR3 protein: CASSPPGQPGKLFF